This is a list of T cell receptor beta chains from one sample in a study of beta chain features in type 1 diabetes. Clones were sequenced by immunoSEQ multiplex PCR, and TCRdb holds only the in-frame ones, with some missing. The sample has some 140,000 clones, about a tenth seen once; the top ten hold around 0.7%. The sample taken for sequencing was central memory CD4+ T cells from blood. The receptors derive from a man aged 18 to 35 in good health. The CDR3 runs from the conserved cysteine through the conserved F or W. Each record gives: V gene, D gene, J gene, clone size, CDR3 DNA, CDR3 protein. The D gene is left open where the match is weak. Size is stated for part of the rows, as once, few or many counts, or as a class when the clone is expanded.

v_gene: TRBV20-1
d_gene: NA
j_gene: TRBJ2-3
abundance: NA
CDR3nt: TGCAGTGCTAAGACAGCAGATACGCAGTATTTT
CDR3aa: CSAKTADTQYF

v_gene: TRBV2
d_gene: TRBD2
j_gene: TRBJ2-5
abundance: NA
CDR3nt: TGTGCCATGCGGGGGGGAGGTGAGACCCAGTACTTC
CDR3aa: CAMRGGGETQYF

v_gene: TRBV5-6
d_gene: TRBD1
j_gene: TRBJ2-5
abundance: NA
CDR3nt: TGTGCCAGCAGCTTTGCAGGGGGCGAGACCCAGTACTTC
CDR3aa: CASSFAGGETQYF

v_gene: TRBV7-8
d_gene: NA
j_gene: TRBJ2-1
abundance: few
CDR3nt: TGTGCCAGCAGCTCCGGGGGACGGCGGTCCCATGAGCAGTTCTTC
CDR3aa: CASSSGGRRSHEQFF

v_gene: TRBV9
d_gene: NA
j_gene: TRBJ2-6
abundance: few
CDR3nt: TGTGCCAGCAAACACTCTGGGGCCAACGTCCTGACTTTC
CDR3aa: CASKHSGANVLTF

v_gene: TRBV9
d_gene: NA
j_gene: TRBJ1-3
abundance: few
CDR3nt: TGTGCCAGCAGCTTACAGGAAGGCTCCGGAAACACCATATATTTT
CDR3aa: CASSLQEGSGNTIYF

v_gene: TRBV4-3
d_gene: NA
j_gene: TRBJ2-2
abundance: few
CDR3nt: TGCGCCAGCAGCCCGCTAGGGGGGGCGGGCACCGGGGAGCTGTTTTTT
CDR3aa: CASSPLGGAGTGELFF

v_gene: TRBV4-3
d_gene: NA
j_gene: TRBJ1-5
abundance: few
CDR3nt: TGCGCCAGCAGCCAAGAGGTCGGTTCTAAGCCCCAGCATTTT
CDR3aa: CASSQEVGSKPQHF

v_gene: TRBV6-5
d_gene: NA
j_gene: TRBJ2-3
abundance: many
CDR3nt: TGTGCCAGCAGAGGGGCAGATACGCAGTATTTT
CDR3aa: CASRGADTQYF

v_gene: TRBV7-8
d_gene: TRBD1
j_gene: TRBJ2-1
abundance: NA
CDR3nt: TGTGCCAGCAGCTTTCGGGACAGGGTTATCAATGAGCAGTTCTTC
CDR3aa: CASSFRDRVINEQFF

v_gene: TRBV30
d_gene: NA
j_gene: TRBJ1-3
abundance: NA
CDR3nt: TGTGCCTGGAGTGGGTATTGGGGGGGCTCTGGAAACACCATATATTTT
CDR3aa: CAWSGYWGGSGNTIYF

v_gene: TRBV5-1
d_gene: TRBD2
j_gene: TRBJ2-5
abundance: NA
CDR3nt: TGCGCCAGCGGCCCCCTAGCGGGGGGAGGAGAGACCCAGTACTTC
CDR3aa: CASGPLAGGGETQYF

v_gene: TRBV18
d_gene: NA
j_gene: TRBJ1-5
abundance: NA
CDR3nt: TGTGCCAGCTCACCACCGGGCAGGGTTGGCAATCAGCCCCAGCATTTT
CDR3aa: CASSPPGRVGNQPQHF

v_gene: TRBV5-1
d_gene: TRBD2
j_gene: TRBJ2-3
abundance: NA
CDR3nt: TGCGCCAGCAGTCGTCAACTAGCGGGGGGGTACACAGATACGCAGTATTTT
CDR3aa: CASSRQLAGGYTDTQYF

v_gene: TRBV21-1
d_gene: NA
j_gene: TRBJ2-2
abundance: NA
CDR3nt: TGTGCCAGCAGCCCCTGGACAGGCTCGAACTCCGGGGAGCTGTTTTTT
CDR3aa: CASSPWTGSNSGELFF

v_gene: TRBV6-1
d_gene: NA
j_gene: TRBJ2-5
abundance: few
CDR3nt: TGTGCCAGCAGTGAAGCTGGGGGGAGGGAGACCCAGTACTTC
CDR3aa: CASSEAGGRETQYF

v_gene: TRBV30
d_gene: TRBD1
j_gene: TRBJ1-1
abundance: many
CDR3nt: TGTGCCTGGTTCGCACAGGGGGCTGAAGCTTTCTTT
CDR3aa: CAWFAQGAEAFF

v_gene: TRBV18
d_gene: TRBD1
j_gene: TRBJ2-7
abundance: few
CDR3nt: TGTGCCAGCTCACCACCGGACAGGGGGTCCTACGAGCAGTACTTC
CDR3aa: CASSPPDRGSYEQYF

v_gene: TRBV27
d_gene: NA
j_gene: TRBJ1-5
abundance: NA
CDR3nt: TGTGCCAGCAGTCCCCAGGGGTATTATCAGCCCCAGCATTTT
CDR3aa: CASSPQGYYQPQHF

v_gene: TRBV11-2
d_gene: NA
j_gene: TRBJ2-7
abundance: few
CDR3nt: TGTGCCAGCAGCACTGGACTGAGCTCCTACGAGCAGTACTTC
CDR3aa: CASSTGLSSYEQYF

v_gene: TRBV7-8
d_gene: TRBD1
j_gene: TRBJ2-7
abundance: few
CDR3nt: TGTGCCAGCAGCTTAGTGGGTGGACAGGGGCCTTCCGAGCAGTACTTC
CDR3aa: CASSLVGGQGPSEQYF

v_gene: TRBV11-3
d_gene: NA
j_gene: TRBJ1-1
abundance: NA
CDR3nt: TGTGCCAGCAGCCGGTCAACGAACACTGAAGCTTTCTTT
CDR3aa: CASSRSTNTEAFF

v_gene: TRBV5-1
d_gene: TRBD2
j_gene: TRBJ2-1
abundance: NA
CDR3nt: TGCGCCAGCAGAGGCGGGGGAGACTACAATGAGCAGTTCTTC
CDR3aa: CASRGGGDYNEQFF

v_gene: TRBV30
d_gene: TRBD2
j_gene: TRBJ2-5
abundance: few
CDR3nt: TGTGCCTGGAGCAGGACTAGCGGGGGGGCCCAAAGGTTTCGTCAAGAGACCCAGTACTTC
CDR3aa: CAWSRTSGGAQRFRQETQYF

v_gene: TRBV7-2
d_gene: NA
j_gene: TRBJ2-7
abundance: few
CDR3nt: TGTGCCAGCAGCTTTCAACAGGGCTCCTACGAGCAGTACTTC
CDR3aa: CASSFQQGSYEQYF

v_gene: TRBV4-2
d_gene: TRBD1
j_gene: TRBJ2-2
abundance: few
CDR3nt: TGTGCCAGCAGCCAAGAGGACAGGATCACCGGGGAGCTGTTTTTT
CDR3aa: CASSQEDRITGELFF

v_gene: TRBV5-6
d_gene: NA
j_gene: TRBJ2-6
abundance: NA
CDR3nt: TGTGCCAGCAGCCTATTGAGAAAAACTGGGGCCAACGTCCTGACTTTC
CDR3aa: CASSLLRKTGANVLTF

v_gene: TRBV11-2
d_gene: TRBD2
j_gene: TRBJ2-5
abundance: few
CDR3nt: TGTGCCAGCAGCCCGACTAGCGGAGGGGAGACCCAGTACTTC
CDR3aa: CASSPTSGGETQYF

v_gene: TRBV6-6
d_gene: NA
j_gene: TRBJ2-6
abundance: few
CDR3nt: TGTGCAGCAAACAGGGCTGGGGCCAACGTCCTGACTTTC
CDR3aa: CAANRAGANVLTF

v_gene: TRBV15
d_gene: TRBD1
j_gene: TRBJ1-5
abundance: few
CDR3nt: TGTGCCACCAGCAGTGGGGACAGGGAGGTCAATCAGCCCCAGCATTTT
CDR3aa: CATSSGDREVNQPQHF

v_gene: TRBV4-1
d_gene: TRBD1
j_gene: TRBJ2-2
abundance: NA
CDR3nt: TGCGCCAGCAGCCCCGGGACAGGGACTACCGGGGAGCTGTTTTTT
CDR3aa: CASSPGTGTTGELFF

v_gene: TRBV5-5
d_gene: NA
j_gene: TRBJ2-5
abundance: NA
CDR3nt: TGTGCCAGCAGCTTACAGGACCAAGAGACCCAGTACTTC
CDR3aa: CASSLQDQETQYF

v_gene: TRBV4-2
d_gene: NA
j_gene: TRBJ1-2
abundance: NA
CDR3nt: TGTGCCAGCAGGCAAGACACTTCCAACTATGGCTACACCTTC
CDR3aa: CASRQDTSNYGYTF

v_gene: TRBV7-8
d_gene: TRBD1
j_gene: TRBJ1-5
abundance: NA
CDR3nt: TGTGCCAGCAGCCCTGCCGGCGGACAGGACGGCAATCAGCCCCAGCATTTT
CDR3aa: CASSPAGGQDGNQPQHF

v_gene: TRBV7-2
d_gene: TRBD1
j_gene: TRBJ2-2
abundance: few
CDR3nt: TGTGCCAGCAGGCCACAGACAGGGGCCGGGGAGCTGTTTTTT
CDR3aa: CASRPQTGAGELFF

v_gene: TRBV28
d_gene: NA
j_gene: TRBJ1-6
abundance: NA
CDR3nt: TGTGCCAGCAGTACGCGGGGTATTGTCTATTCACCCCTCCACTTT
CDR3aa: CASSTRGIVYSPLHF

v_gene: TRBV4-2
d_gene: TRBD2
j_gene: TRBJ2-1
abundance: many
CDR3nt: TGTGCCAGCAGCCAAGTAGCGGGTCCCAACAATGAGCAGTTCTTC
CDR3aa: CASSQVAGPNNEQFF

v_gene: TRBV7-6
d_gene: TRBD2
j_gene: TRBJ2-5
abundance: few
CDR3nt: TGTGCCAGCAGCTTAGTTCAGCGGGGGGGCGTAGAGGTGACCCAGTACTTC
CDR3aa: CASSLVQRGGVEVTQYF

v_gene: TRBV19
d_gene: TRBD1
j_gene: TRBJ2-6
abundance: few
CDR3nt: TGTGCCAGTAGTTCGCCGGGACAGGTTTCTTCTGGGGCCAACGTCCTGACTTTC
CDR3aa: CASSSPGQVSSGANVLTF

v_gene: TRBV9
d_gene: TRBD1
j_gene: TRBJ1-1
abundance: NA
CDR3nt: TGTGCCAGCAGCGCACAGGGGTGGACTGAAGCTTTCTTT
CDR3aa: CASSAQGWTEAFF

v_gene: TRBV2
d_gene: NA
j_gene: TRBJ2-2
abundance: few
CDR3nt: TGTGCCAGCAGTGTCAGAAACACCGGGGAGCTGTTTTTT
CDR3aa: CASSVRNTGELFF

v_gene: TRBV19
d_gene: NA
j_gene: TRBJ1-2
abundance: NA
CDR3nt: TGTGCCAGTACCTCTCCGCGGGCAGGTAGCTATGGCTACACCTTC
CDR3aa: CASTSPRAGSYGYTF

v_gene: TRBV5-1
d_gene: TRBD2
j_gene: TRBJ2-1
abundance: few
CDR3nt: TGCGCCAGCAGCTTGGCCCCAAGGACTAGCGGGGCGGGCTACAATGAGCAGTTCTTC
CDR3aa: CASSLAPRTSGAGYNEQFF

v_gene: TRBV5-4
d_gene: TRBD1
j_gene: TRBJ1-4
abundance: NA
CDR3nt: TGTGCCAGCAGCTTTTTCGGGACAGGGGCGGGAAAACTGTTTTTT
CDR3aa: CASSFFGTGAGKLFF

v_gene: TRBV7-3
d_gene: TRBD2
j_gene: TRBJ2-7
abundance: few
CDR3nt: TGTGCCAGCAGCTTAGGGGCCGTGGGGGGGACCTACGAGCAGTACTTC
CDR3aa: CASSLGAVGGTYEQYF

v_gene: TRBV15
d_gene: TRBD1
j_gene: TRBJ1-5
abundance: few
CDR3nt: TGTGCCACCAGCCTACAGGGGGGTGACCAGCCCCAGCATTTT
CDR3aa: CATSLQGGDQPQHF

v_gene: TRBV5-6
d_gene: TRBD2
j_gene: TRBJ2-3
abundance: NA
CDR3nt: TGTGCCAGCAGTTCAAGGACTAGCGGGGGGGCCGGTACGCAGTATTTT
CDR3aa: CASSSRTSGGAGTQYF

v_gene: TRBV10-3
d_gene: TRBD1
j_gene: TRBJ1-2
abundance: NA
CDR3nt: TGTGCCATCAGGGGGACAGGGGTTGGCTATGGCTACACCTTC
CDR3aa: CAIRGTGVGYGYTF

v_gene: TRBV15
d_gene: TRBD1
j_gene: TRBJ1-5
abundance: few
CDR3nt: TGTGCCACCAGCAGAGATCATCTTTCGGGACAGGCGGTGAGCAATCAGCCCCAGCATTTT
CDR3aa: CATSRDHLSGQAVSNQPQHF

v_gene: TRBV4-2
d_gene: TRBD2
j_gene: TRBJ2-3
abundance: few
CDR3nt: TGTGCCAGCAGCCAAATTGGCGGGGGGCGCTTAGATACGCAGTATTTT
CDR3aa: CASSQIGGGRLDTQYF

v_gene: TRBV10-2
d_gene: TRBD2
j_gene: TRBJ2-7
abundance: few
CDR3nt: TGCGCCAGCAGTCCTAGCGGGGGGGTCTACGAGCAGTACTTC
CDR3aa: CASSPSGGVYEQYF

v_gene: TRBV15
d_gene: NA
j_gene: TRBJ2-2
abundance: few
CDR3nt: TGTGCCACCAGCAGAGAAATGGGAGGAACCGGGGAGCTGTTTTTT
CDR3aa: CATSREMGGTGELFF

v_gene: TRBV4-2
d_gene: TRBD1
j_gene: TRBJ2-2
abundance: few
CDR3nt: TGTGCCAGCAGCCAATCGACAGGGGCGGGCGGGGAGCTGTTTTTT
CDR3aa: CASSQSTGAGGELFF

v_gene: TRBV7-2
d_gene: TRBD1
j_gene: TRBJ2-5
abundance: many
CDR3nt: TGTGCCAGCAGCTCGGGACAGGGATCCAGGACCCAGTACTTC
CDR3aa: CASSSGQGSRTQYF

v_gene: TRBV7-2
d_gene: TRBD1
j_gene: TRBJ2-7
abundance: NA
CDR3nt: TGTGCCAGCAGCTTATTGGGACAGGGACTCTCCTACGAGCAGTACTTC
CDR3aa: CASSLLGQGLSYEQYF

v_gene: TRBV27
d_gene: TRBD1
j_gene: TRBJ2-5
abundance: few
CDR3nt: TGTGCCAGCAGACAGGGGGCTGTGAGAGAGACCCAGTACTTC
CDR3aa: CASRQGAVRETQYF

v_gene: TRBV7-2
d_gene: TRBD1
j_gene: TRBJ2-3
abundance: NA
CDR3nt: TGTGCCAGCAGCCCGGGACAGCCCCCAGATACGCAGTATTTT
CDR3aa: CASSPGQPPDTQYF

v_gene: TRBV2
d_gene: TRBD1
j_gene: TRBJ1-1
abundance: NA
CDR3nt: TGTGCCAGCAAGCAGGGGGGGAACACTGAAGCTTTCTTT
CDR3aa: CASKQGGNTEAFF

v_gene: TRBV6-5
d_gene: NA
j_gene: TRBJ1-4
abundance: few
CDR3nt: TGTGCCAGCAGTCCCGCCGGGGGAGGACTAGAAAAACTGTTTTTT
CDR3aa: CASSPAGGGLEKLFF

v_gene: TRBV28
d_gene: TRBD1
j_gene: TRBJ1-2
abundance: NA
CDR3nt: TGTGCCAGCAGCTCTGGGACAGGGCTCGACTATGGCTACACCTTC
CDR3aa: CASSSGTGLDYGYTF